The 25 T cell receptor beta chains below come from one sample, sequenced in a study of radiotherapy plus CTLA-4 blockade in lung cancer. Profiling relied on immunoSEQ multiplex PCR, and the TCRdb table lists in-frame clones only, not all of them. The sample has 100,000 or so clones, around 86% seen once. The source was peripheral blood, collected from a patient treated with radiotherapy plus ipilimumab. The receptor source for this set is a human donor with non-small cell lung cancer that progressed on radiotherapy plus ipilimumab.

The rearrangement joins TRBV7-9 to TRBJ1-1; D possibly corresponds to TRBD1 (5 bases). CDR1 and CDR2 (germline): SEHNR, FQNEAQ (reference sequence). The V end lost 0 bases, the J end lost 11 bases, and 13 bases lay between the germline ends. The CDR3 sequence is 13 residues long. As DNA, the CDR3 is TGTGCCAGCAGCTTAGCGCTCCAGGGAGATGCTTTCTTT. It specifies CASSLALQGDAFF.

The genes are TRBV4-3 and TRBJ2-1; weak D call: TRBD1 (5 bases). Per germline, CDR1 LGHNA and CDR2 YSLEER. The CDR3 has 20 amino acids. The germline V and J ends were trimmed by 1 base and 0 bases, with 22 bases remaining between them. The CDR3 DNA sequence: TGCGCCAGCAGCCAAGTCCCGTACCTAGGGGCGGAGAGCTCCTACAATGAGCAGTTCTTC. Residues: CASSQVPYLGAESSYNEQFF.

This clone was counted once. The chain couples TRBV7-2 to TRBJ2-3; TRBD2 matches at 9 bases. Germline loops: CDR1 SGHTA, CDR2 FQGNSA. The CDR3 extends over 15 amino acids. Trimming took 6 bases from V and 4 from J; bases not matched to a gene: 8. In DNA, the CDR3 is TGTGCCAGCAGGTTTAGCGGGAGTGTCTCAGATACGCAGTATTTT. Its translation is CASRFSGSVSDTQYF.

The V and J genes are TRBV19 and TRBJ1-5; D is unclear. Germline V gene data show CDR1 as LNHDA and CDR2 as SQIVND (reference sequence). This CDR3 region has 16 residues. Trimming removed 4 bases from V and 0 bases from J, with 13 bases in between. CDR3 sequence reads: CASSNPGLLSNQPQHF. The CDR3 DNA is TGTGCCAGTAGTAACCCAGGACTGCTTAGCAATCAGCCCCAGCATTTT.

This rearrangement joins TRBV5-1 to TRBJ1-2; a possible D gene is TRBD1 (5 bases). This CDR3 comprises 15 residues. Per the germline V gene, CDR1 is SGHRS and CDR2 is YFSETQ. The V gene lost 9 bases and the J gene lost 5 bases, with 23 bases spanning the gap. The CDR3 DNA reads TGCGCCAACCTGCTACGGGGAGGAGGGGATTATGGCTACACCTTC. Protein: CANLLRGGGDYGYTF.

This rearrangement joins TRBV15 to TRBJ1-2, with 7 bases fitting TRBD1. Germline V gives CDR1 LNHNV, CDR2 YYDKDF (reference sequence). The CDR3 consists of 14 residues. After removal of 8 bases from V and 2 bases from J, the junction contained 8 bases not matched to a gene. The CDR3 DNA reads as TGTGCCACCGGTATTTCGGGACAGAACTATGGCTACACCTTC. It encodes CATGISGQNYGYTF.

This chain uses TRBV12-2 with TRBJ1-2; the D call TRBD1 from the table was never checked on the DNA. TRBV12-2 has pseudogene status. The CDR3 loop spans 14 amino acids. CDR3 sequence reads: CASRSDIFGDGYTF. The CDR3 nucleotides are TGTGCAAGTCGCTCGGACATCTTTGGCGATGGCTACACCTTC.

The chain employs TRBV6-5 and TRBJ1-3; no definite D call. Germline-derived CDR1 and CDR2 are MNHEY and SVGAGI. CDR3 size: 15 residues. V was clipped by 4 bases and J by 0 bases, with 10 bases between them. The CDR3 DNA follows: TGTGCCAGCAGTTTTCGACCTCACTCTGGAAACACCATATATTTT. Its protein product is CASSFRPHSGNTIYF.

The gene calls are TRBV7-9 and TRBJ1-1; D is unclear. The CDR3 sequence is 12 residues long. Trimming cost V 1 base and J 8 bases, with 8 bases left between them. Germline CDR1 SEHNR, CDR2 FQNEAQ (reference sequence). For the CDR3, the DNA is TGTGCCAGCAGCTTAGGCCCTAGGGAAGCTTTCTTT. As protein: CASSLGPREAFF. Filled out from reference TRBV7-9 and TRBJ1-1, the complete variable domain reads DTGVSQNPRHKITKRGQNVTFRCDPISEHNRLYWYRQTLGQGPEFLTYFQNEAQLEKSRLLSDRFSAERPKGSFSTLEIQRTEQGDSAMYLCASSLGPREAFFGQGTRLTVV.

This chain connects TRBV7-3 to TRBJ2-1; maybe TRBD1 (5 bases). The germline CDR1 and CDR2 sequences are SGHTA and FQGTGA. V was clipped by 1 base and J by 0 bases, with 13 bases between them. This CDR3 region has 17 residues. CDR3: CASSLKLDTRSYNEQFF. CDR3 sequence (DNA): TGTGCCAGCAGCTTAAAACTGGACACCCGCTCCTACAATGAGCAGTTCTTC.

This chain joins TRBV27 and TRBJ2-3; the D is unclear. The germline V gene encodes CDR1 MNHEY and CDR2 SMNVEV (reference sequence). CDR3 size: 13 residues. V dropped 2 bases and J dropped 3 bases, with 6 bases sitting between them. The CDR3 DNA reads as TGTGCCAGCAGTTTAATGGGAACAGATACGCAGTATTTT. Residues: CASSLMGTDTQYF.

The chain joins TRBV2 to TRBJ2-7; D might be TRBD1 (6 bases). With 2 bases removed from V and 3 bases from J, the gap between germline ends came to 17 bases. The CDR3 has 16 residues. CDR1 is SNHLY and CDR2 is FYNNEI in the germline V gene. The CDR3 coding sequence is TGTGCCAGCAGTGAATTTATCGGGGACACCAACTACGAGCAGTACTTC. Translated, it gives CASSEFIGDTNYEQYF.

V gene TRBV10-1 combines with J gene TRBJ1-1, with D tentatively TRBD1 (5 bases). The CDR3 extends over 17 amino acids. Per germline, CDR1 WNHNN and CDR2 SYGVQD (reference sequence). V lost 10 bases, J lost 7 bases, and 31 bases lay in between. This chain's CDR3 is CATCGVRPLSRRGEAFF. As DNA, the CDR3 is TGCGCCACCTGCGGGGTTCGACCCCTAAGCCGGAGGGGTGAAGCTTTCTTT.

The V and J genes are TRBV2 and TRBJ2-7; 7 bases are a match to TRBD2. CDR3 length: 13 amino acids. Germline V lookup: CDR1 SNHLY, CDR2 FYNNEI. Trimming cost V 6 bases and J 2 bases; bases outside gene matches: 4. CDR3 in amino acids: CASRRTRAYEQYF. In DNA form, the CDR3 reads TGTGCCAGCAGGAGGACTAGGGCCTACGAGCAGTACTTC.

J is TRBJ1-2 and V is TRBV7-2, with 7 bases fitting TRBD1. Losses at the gene ends were 5 bases for V and 6 bases for J; bases not matched to a gene: 9. This CDR3 spans 14 amino acids. CDR1 SGHTA and CDR2 FQGNSA come from the germline V gene. The CDR3 loop reads CASSPSKGADGYTF. The CDR3 DNA reads TGTGCCAGCAGCCCCTCGAAGGGGGCCGATGGCTACACCTTC.

This clone was seen a few times. The chain uses TRBV30 and TRBJ2-3, with 8 bases fitting TRBD2. The CDR3 sequence is 15 residues long. Unmatched junction bases numbered 10, after V lost 5 bases and J lost 3 bases. The germline CDR1 and CDR2 sequences are GTSNPN and SVGIG (reference sequence). The CDR3: CAWSRLSGTTDTQYF. DNA of the CDR3: TGTGCCTGGTCTAGGCTTAGCGGGACAACAGATACGCAGTATTTT.

This clone has a handful of counts. The chain carries TRBV6-6 and TRBJ1-2; 8 nucleotides match TRBD1. The CDR3 length is 13 residues. In germline, CDR1 is MNHNY, CDR2 SVGAGI (reference sequence). V lost 7 bases and J lost 8; bases outside the gene matches: 9. The CDR3 DNA follows: TGTGCCAGCACCCGGACAGGGACTTTCGGCTACACCTTC. This gives the protein CASTRTGTFGYTF.

V and J are TRBV7-3 and TRBJ1-2; 8 bases match TRBD1. This CDR3 region has 13 residues. V was pared by 5 bases and J by 10 bases, with 9 bases of the junction left unmatched. Germline V gene lookup returns CDR1 SGHTA and CDR2 FQGTGA. Written as DNA, the CDR3 is TGTGCCAGCAGCCTGGGGACAGGAAAAACCTACACCTTC. It codes for CASSLGTGKTYTF. The full variable domain, completed using reference TRBV7-3 and TRBJ1-2, is GAGVSQTPSNKVTEKGKYVELRCDPISGHTALYWYRQSLGQGPEFLIYFQGTGAADDSGLPNDRFFAVRPEGSVSTLKIQRTERGDSAVYLCASSLGTGKTYTFGSGTRLTVV.

The CDR3 here is CASSLAGSGYEQYF. CDR3 DNA sequence: TGTGCCAGCAGCTTAGCGGGTAGCGGCTACGAGCAGTACTTC. J is TRBJ2-7 and V is TRBV11-3; D possibly corresponds to TRBD2 (6 bases). V was shortened by 1 base and J by 3 bases, with 10 bases between the two germline ends. The germline V gene encodes CDR1 SGHNT and CDR2 YENEEA. The CDR3 consists of 14 residues.

This chain joins TRBV7-2 and TRBJ1-4, with a possible D match to TRBD1 (6 bases). With 3 bases removed from V and 4 bases from J, the gap between germline ends came to 12 bases. Germline CDR1 reads SGHTA; CDR2 reads FQGNSA. The CDR3 is 15 amino acids. For the CDR3, the DNA is TGTGCCAGCAGCTTTTCGACAGGCTATAATGAAAAACTGTTTTTT. Translated, it gives CASSFSTGYNEKLFF.

The V call is TRBV25-1, the J call TRBJ1-1, with D uncertain. The germline CDR1 and CDR2 sequences are MGHDK and SYGVNS. The V end lost 6 bases, the J end lost 0 bases, and 5 bases lay between the germline ends. CDR3 length: 12 amino acids. The CDR3: CASRSVNTEAFF. In DNA, the CDR3 is TGTGCCAGCAGGTCCGTGAACACTGAAGCTTTCTTT.

The chain uses TRBV19 and TRBJ2-1; D remains ambiguous. V was clipped by 1 base and J by 9 bases, with 7 bases between them. This CDR3 has 12 amino acids. Germline CDR1 and CDR2: LNHDA and SQIVND (reference sequence). Written as DNA, the CDR3 is TGTGCCAGTAGTATAGGACGGGCTGAGCAGTTCTTC. Its protein is CASSIGRAEQFF.

This rearrangement joins TRBV4-3 to TRBJ2-2, with D possibly TRBD2 on 6 matching bases. With 0 bases removed from V and 2 bases from J, the gap between germline ends came to 13 bases. The CDR3 contains 17 residues. Germline V gene lookup returns CDR1 LGHNA and CDR2 YSLEER. CDR3 in amino acids: CASSQDVGLVNTGELFF. In nucleotides, the CDR3 is TGCGCCAGCAGCCAAGATGTGGGACTGGTAAACACCGGGGAGCTGTTTTTT.

The V call is TRBV6-5, the J call TRBJ1-2; D may be TRBD1 (6 bases). Germline lookup yields CDR1 MNHEY and CDR2 SVGAGI. This CDR3 region has 13 residues. V was cut by 3 bases and J by 11 bases, with 16 bases left in between. The DNA for the CDR3 is TGTGCCAGCAGTTATACCGGGACAAGGGGATACACCTTC. It yields the protein CASSYTGTRGYTF.

This clone was seen just once. The rearrangement uses TRBV5-1 and TRBJ1-2; 7 bases are shared with TRBD1. Germline lookup yields CDR1 SGHRS and CDR2 YFSETQ. The junction had 10 bases not matched to a gene; V was cut back by 0 bases and J by 8 bases. There are 15 residues in the CDR3. CDR3 residues: CASSLAGTAFGGYTF. Here the CDR3 DNA reads TGCGCCAGCAGCTTGGCGGGGACAGCCTTCGGCGGCTACACCTTC.